The present T cell receptor beta chain was sequenced within a study of metastatic and nonmetastatic thyroid tumors. Study-level background: Repertoire data that came from the blood and tumor or nodule tissue of malignant and benign thyroid patients were compared. Whole-study results and caveats: In blood and tumor, TCR beta diversity was reportedly significantly higher in malignant thyroid tumors than in benign nodules.

Not a single patient had been given any form of treatment at any point before undergoing thyroid surgery. In the authors' methods: The authors used CDR3 differences across clinicopathological groups to build a distant-metastasis classifier for papillary thyroid cancer. Using MiXCR, TCRdb reanalyzed the PCR reads. Here the V and J calls rest on TCRdb's processing, not on the authors' analysis. The sample has tens of thousands of clones, about 15% seen once. This clone has at least ten counts. Its antigen remains unknown. The CDR3 is 13 residues long. Germline V gene lookup returns CDR1 DFQATT and CDR2 SNEGSKA (reference sequence).

This receptor was obtained from a female donor with papillary thyroid cancer or a benign thyroid nodule (not recorded which). Some clones in this sample may be carry-over from other donors' samples. The chain is built from TRBV20-1 and TRBJ2-3, with TRBD2 matching over 7 bases. The material sequenced was blood. The CDR3 DNA follows: TGCAGCTCCACGGGGGAGGGGCCCGCTACGCAGTATTTT. Its translation is CSSTGEGPATQYF.